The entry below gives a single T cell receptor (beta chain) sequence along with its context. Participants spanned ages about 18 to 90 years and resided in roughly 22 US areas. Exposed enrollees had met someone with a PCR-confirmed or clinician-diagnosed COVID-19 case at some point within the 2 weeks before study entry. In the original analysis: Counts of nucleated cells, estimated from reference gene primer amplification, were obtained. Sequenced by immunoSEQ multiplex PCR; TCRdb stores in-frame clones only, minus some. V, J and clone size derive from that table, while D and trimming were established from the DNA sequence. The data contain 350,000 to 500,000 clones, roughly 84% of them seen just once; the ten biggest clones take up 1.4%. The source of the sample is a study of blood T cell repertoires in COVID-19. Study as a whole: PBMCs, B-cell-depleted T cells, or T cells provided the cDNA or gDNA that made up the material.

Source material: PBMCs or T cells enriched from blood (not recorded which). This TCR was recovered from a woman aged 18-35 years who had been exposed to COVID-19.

DNA for the CDR3: TGTGCCAGCAGTTCCGGGAGGGAGACCCAGTACTTC. Amino acids: CASSSGRETQYF. The chain carries TRBV28 and TRBJ2-5, with TRBD2 matching over 7 bases. Looked up from germline, CDR1 is MDHEN and CDR2 is SYDVKM. The V and J ends lost 4 bases and 5 bases, in that order; junction bases with no gene match: 1. The CDR3 covers 12 residues.